This T cell receptor beta chain was recovered during a study of T cell clonotyping in hematopoietic cell transplantation. Study-wide background: Recipients' pretransplant samples followed cytoreduction.

Study conclusions and caveats: Pathologically expanded recipient clonotypes increased progressively from day 30 to day 180 as diversity fell. Graft donor and pretransplant recipient Inverse Simpson Index values predicted broader posttransplant TCR diversity.

Produced via immunoSEQ multiplex PCR; TCRdb's table is partial and in-frame only. Of roughly 28,000 clones listed, about 92% were seen once; the top ten hold around 2.3%. Described time point: recipient sample about 28 days before transplant, after cytoreduction. Blood collection times were about day -28 and days 30, 100, 180 posttransplant. On this clone itself: What it binds is not known.

The V end was cut by 2 bases, the J end by 9 bases, with 14 bases between. The CDR3 contains 13 residues. CDR1 and CDR2 from the germline V gene are SGDLS and YYNGEE. The V call is TRBV9, the J call TRBJ1-2; D remains unclear. This receptor was obtained from a man aged 50 to 59 with acute myeloid leukemia. Some clones in this sample may be carry-over from other donors' samples. The sample consisted of peripheral blood mononuclear cells, taken before stem cell transplant. As DNA, the CDR3 is TGTGCCAGCAGCGTTCCAGGTCGGGAGAGCTACACCTTC. This translates into CASSVPGRESYTF.